In this sample, the clone carrying this T cell receptor (beta chain) turned up many times. TCR beta CDR3 regions were amplified from RNA transcripts. The primer set for the first-round RT-PCR of the TCR CDR3 was HTBI. MiXCR, run by TCRdb on the multiplex PCR reads, gives a single entry per CDR3 protein. The sample lists roughly 300,000 distinct CDR3 sequences; about 25% were seen once. The data were taken from a study of T cells in Graves' hyperthyroidism and ophthalmopathy. Across the whole study: Peripheral blood sampling occurred at initial diagnosis, before any treatment.

Per the germline V gene, CDR1 is SGHAT and CDR2 is FQDESV (reference sequence). The V and J ends lost 5 bases and 0 bases respectively, with 17 bases between them. There are 16 residues in the CDR3. The study excluded patients with uncontrolled infection, other autoimmune disease, pregnancy or lactation. The chain combines TRBV11-1 with TRBJ2-7; a possible D gene is TRBD1 (6 bases). Source material: blood. The origin of this receptor is a man aged 35 to 55 with Graves' hyperthyroidism that later progressed to Graves' ophthalmopathy. CDR3 sequence: CASSPPGVTASYEQYF. Written as DNA, the CDR3 is TGTGCCAGCAGCCCTCCAGGGGTGACAGCCTCCTACGAGCAGTACTTC.